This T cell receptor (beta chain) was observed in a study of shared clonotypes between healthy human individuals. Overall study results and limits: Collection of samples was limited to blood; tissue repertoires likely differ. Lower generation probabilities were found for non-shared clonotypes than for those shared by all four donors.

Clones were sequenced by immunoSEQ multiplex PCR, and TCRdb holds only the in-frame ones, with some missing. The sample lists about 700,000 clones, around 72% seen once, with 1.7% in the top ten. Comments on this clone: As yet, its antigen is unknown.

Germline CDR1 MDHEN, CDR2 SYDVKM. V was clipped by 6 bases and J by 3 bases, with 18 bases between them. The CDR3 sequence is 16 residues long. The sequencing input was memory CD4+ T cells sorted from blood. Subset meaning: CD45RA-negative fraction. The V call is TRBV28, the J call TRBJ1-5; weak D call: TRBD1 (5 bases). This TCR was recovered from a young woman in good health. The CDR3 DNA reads TGTGCCAGCAGGCGCCGGGACGGGCACAACAATCAGCCCCAGCATTTT. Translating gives CASRRRDGHNNQPQHF.